This T cell receptor (beta chain) derives from a study of regulatory T cells in long-lasting Graves disease. Study as a whole: Persistent cases were those of Graves' disease that involved over 5 years of antithyroid drugs with positive TSH receptor antibodies.

The CDR3 contains 16 residues. Deletions cut 1 base from V and 2 bases from J, with 12 bases between. CDR1 and CDR2 from the germline V gene are MNHNS and SASEGT. Arm-PCR of CDR3 regions and iRepertoire HTBI primers were used to build TCR beta libraries. The authors' processing: Spanning all samples, the identified segments comprised around 62 TRBV and over 13 TRBJ. MiXCR, run by TCRdb on the multiplex PCR reads, gives a single entry per CDR3 protein. TCRdb, not the original authors, processed these V and J calls. This sample has about 660,000 distinct CDR3 sequences; approximately 31% occur once, and the top ten carry around 40%. Study-wide results and caveats: Among persistent patients, a larger number of public clonotypes were shared (2,741) than among newly diagnosed patients (966). Having few samples may have compromised the accuracy.

Time point defined: persistent/refractory GD, antithyroid drugs over 5 years with positive TRAb. PBMC RNA was the source of the TCR library. Comments on this clonotype: The antigen is undetermined.

Sequences were derived from peripheral blood mononuclear cells (PBMCs), sampled when the disease was refractory, from a patient treated with antithyroid drugs. This receptor was identified in a female donor with Graves disease. The V gene is TRBV6-1, the J gene TRBJ1-5; D call uncertain. CDR3 in amino acids: CASSEGSGLGNQPQHF. The CDR3, as DNA: TGTGCCAGCAGTGAAGGTTCTGGGTTGGGCAATCAGCCCCAGCATTTT.